This TCR beta chain was retrieved from a study of blood T cell repertoires in COVID-19 (dated by TCRdb to 2019 to 2021). Regarding the research as a whole: The collaborator samples originated in the United States, Italy and Spain and spanned the acute and convalescent phases of COVID-19. The prospective study material was composed of cDNA or gDNA derived from T cells, B-cell-depleted T cells, or PBMCs. The dataset comprised deeply sampled blood TCRbeta repertoires from subjects exposed to, actively infected with, or recovered from COVID-19. The repertoires were released in a freely available public database intended as a resource for research on the immune response to SARS-CoV-2. The samples were drawn from two sources: the first 160 participants of the ongoing ImmuneRACE study, and over 1,000 subjects contributed by 6 global collaborators. The sample metadata nearly always contained a de-identified subject ID, COVID-19 status, age in years and sex. HLA class I and class II types, where available, came from metadata supplied by the sample provider rather than from assay-based typing. Results and caveats for the whole study, not just this receptor: The quantity of clinical and demographic metadata differed by source and by participant and was supplied without curation.

Germline trimming amounts to 6 bases on V and 4 bases on J, with 2 as the count of junction bases outside the gene matches. From a lookup of the germline V gene (reference sequence), CDR1 and CDR2 are LNHDA and SQIVND. Spanning cysteine to phenylalanine, the CDR3 consists of 13 amino acids. Kept here is only the CDR3 DNA, which spans 39 bases and is read in frame from base 1. TCRbeta CDR3 regions were amplified from genomic DNA by means of the immunoSEQ Assay, a bias-controlled multiplex PCR. As for the original processing: The number of nucleated cells in each sample was estimated from the amplification of reference gene primers within the assay. To quantify the absolute abundance of each unique TCRbeta CDR3 rearrangement, sequence reads were collapsed and filtered. Productive Simpson clonality was computed per sample as the square root of Simpson's diversity index over productive rearrangements. The immuneACCESS repertoire file appears here via TCRdb, limited to in-frame rearrangements. These files lack a portion of the clones; in checked studies, under half of the deficit traces to unresolved V genes, and the cause of the others is not known. V, J and clone size derive from that table, while D and trimming were established from the DNA sequence. The sample records approximately 200,000 clones, about 93% of which are singletons. 0.6% to 0.8% of the sample is taken by the ten largest.

One collaborating source in Seattle enrolled patients while the patients were actively infected and followed the patients over time throughout the course of disease. Whole blood was collected in K2EDTA tubes by collaborating institutions according to the institutions' own protocols. For TCRbeta analysis, collaborator samples were shipped as frozen whole blood, as isolated PBMCs, or as DNA extracted from either sample type. A remark on this clone: No antigen is known for it. No much larger clonotype is one base removed from it; base qualities were not supplied.

What was sequenced was peripheral blood. This clonotype was sampled from a man in his thirties or forties with COVID-19, enrolled during active disease. The chain is encoded by TRBV19 joined to TRBJ1-5, with 8 bases aligning to TRBD1. The CDR3 here reads CASSRDRNQPQHF. The sequence in DNA is TGTGCCAGTAGCAGGGACAGGAATCAGCCCCAGCATTTT.